This TCR beta chain was documented in a study of regulatory T cells in long-lasting Graves disease. This clonotype appeared a few times. Time point specified: newly diagnosed GD, antithyroid drugs for less than 3 months. Construction of the TCR library relied on RNA isolated from PBMCs. It was American Thyroid Association guidelines that determined Graves' disease diagnosis. As a group, patients came from one endocrinology department in Xi'an, China. In building TCR beta libraries, iRepertoire HTBI primers were used together with Arm-PCR of CDR3 regions. TCRdb called the multiplex PCR reads again in MiXCR, with one record for every CDR3 protein. The repertoire holds 400,000 to 650,000 distinct CDR3 sequences, with roughly a sixth as singletons. Looked up from germline, CDR1 is SEHNR and CDR2 is FQNEAQ (reference sequence). With V trimmed by 3 bases and J by 4 bases, 5 bases remained unmatched. CDR3 length: 17 residues.

In addition, the sample was reused for a study of T cells in Graves' hyperthyroidism and ophthalmopathy. That source notes: Patients having uncontrolled infection, another autoimmune disease, pregnancy or lactation were not included. A model built on 13 V-J features separated ophthalmopathy from stable hyperthyroidism.

The sample consisted of peripheral blood mononuclear cells (PBMCs), taken at new diagnosis, from a patient treated with antithyroid drugs. The rearrangement links TRBV7-9 to TRBJ2-2; 13 positions agree with TRBD2. This sequence was found in a woman aged 35 to 59 with Graves disease. The CDR3: CASSLGLAGFLTGELFF. The CDR3 nucleotides read TGTGCCAGCAGCTTGGGACTAGCGGGGTTCCTCACCGGGGAGCTGTTTTTT. Variable domain in full (rest from reference TRBV7-9 and TRBJ2-2): DTGVSQNPRHKITKRGQNVTFRCDPISEHNRLYWYRQTLGQGPEFLTYFQNEAQLEKSRLLSDRFSAERPKGSFSTLEIQRTEQGDSAMYLCASSLGLAGFLTGELFFGEGSRLTVL.